These 28 T cell receptor beta chains were sequenced from one sample in a study of regulatory T cells in long-lasting Graves disease. Library construction for TCR beta used iRepertoire HTBI primers and Arm-PCR of CDR3 regions. TCRdb re-analysed the multiplex PCR reads in MiXCR, keeping a single row per CDR3 protein. The sample consists of some 220,000 distinct CDR3 sequences, roughly a fifth of them appearing once. As to time point: newly diagnosed GD, antithyroid drugs for less than 3 months. PBMC RNA served as the TCR library source. Another study also made use of these data, one on T cells in Graves' hyperthyroidism and ophthalmopathy.

The sample consisted of peripheral blood mononuclear cells (PBMCs), taken at new diagnosis, from a patient treated with antithyroid drugs. The source of these receptors is a young woman with Graves disease.

In its sample, this clonotype was seen many times. The genes are TRBV11-3 and TRBJ2-5; TRBD2 matches 8 bases. V shed 5 bases and J 10 bases; nucleotides not matched to a gene: 18. Germline loops: CDR1 SGHNT, CDR2 YENEEA. This CDR3 has 16 amino acids. The CDR3 nucleotides read TGTGCCAGCAGCCCCCCTTCACCGGGACTAGGGAGCCTCCAGTACTTC. The encoded protein is CASSPPSPGLGSLQYF.

This chain links TRBV6-1 with TRBJ2-7; D is undetermined. The CDR3 runs to 11 residues. The V gene lost 11 bases and the J gene lost 5 bases, with 13 bases spanning the gap. Germline CDR1 reads MNHNS; CDR2 reads SASEGT. The CDR3 region is CASAQPHEQYF. The CDR3 nucleotides read TGTGCCTCAGCCCAGCCCCACGAGCAGTACTTC.

This clonotype was counted many times. The chain links TRBV28 to TRBJ1-1; perhaps TRBD1 as D (5 bases). Germline V gene lookup returns CDR1 MDHEN and CDR2 SYDVKM. This CDR3 is built from 16 residues. Trimming removed 5 bases from V and 2 bases from J, with 18 bases in between. DNA for the CDR3: TGTGCCAGCAGTCCCAGATCCTCGGGACTCAACACTGAAGCTTTCTTT. This gives the protein CASSPRSSGLNTEAFF.

This clonotype occurred many times. The J gene is TRBJ2-1, the V gene TRBV19; TRBD1 aligns across 7 bases. CDR3 size: 15 residues. Germline V gene sequence: CDR1 LNHDA, CDR2 SQIVND (reference sequence). V trimming: 7 bases; J trimming: 6 bases; junction bases outside the gene matches: 12. CDR3 residues: CASIPPGTEVNEQFF. CDR3 DNA sequence: TGTGCCAGTATCCCCCCCGGGACAGAGGTCAATGAGCAGTTCTTC.

This rearrangement joins TRBV7-8 to TRBJ2-1; 7 bases are shared with TRBD2. The CDR3 length is 15 residues. Germline V CDR1 and CDR2: SGHVS, FQNEAQ. With 5 bases clipped from V and 4 bases from J, the junction kept 8 bases outside the gene matches. The CDR3 reads CASSLSSGMYNEQFF. The CDR3 nucleotides read TGTGCCAGCAGCCTAAGCAGCGGGATGTACAATGAGCAGTTCTTC.

In this sample, this clonotype turned up many times. The chain uses TRBV2 and TRBJ2-6; D is unresolved. Per the germline V gene, CDR1 is SNHLY and CDR2 is FYNNEI. With 7 bases removed from V and 2 bases from J, the gap between germline ends came to 9 bases. The CDR3 contains 14 residues. The CDR3 is CASIRAAGANVLTF. The CDR3 DNA sequence: TGTGCCAGCATTCGGGCGGCTGGGGCCAACGTCCTGACTTTC.

Regarding this clonotype: This sequence may be a read error, since a much larger clone differs from it by one base. The chain joins TRBV18 to TRBJ2-7; 7 bases line up with TRBD1. The CDR3 runs 12 residues. Germline V lookup: CDR1 KGHSH, CDR2 LQKENI. The CDR3 sequence: CDSSPDRREQYF. CDR3 sequence (DNA): TGTGACAGCTCACCGGACAGGCGGGAGCAGTACTTC.

This clonotype was detected many times. The V gene is TRBV6-1, the J gene TRBJ1-1; 8 bases line up with TRBD1. Germline CDR1 and CDR2: MNHNS and SASEGT. The junction had 2 bases not matched to a gene; V was cut back by 7 bases and J by 1 base. The CDR3 totals 13 residues. As DNA, the CDR3 is TGTGCCAGCATGGGACAGGCGAACACTGAAGCTTTCTTT. It specifies CASMGQANTEAFF.

This clonotype was counted many times. This chain uses TRBV7-8 with TRBJ1-1, with D perhaps matching TRBD1 (5 bases). Germline CDR1 is SGHVS and CDR2 is FQNEAQ. Deletions cut 5 bases from V and 5 bases from J, with 18 bases between. The CDR3 has 15 residues. CDR3 residues: CASSPGLEEGTEAFF. CDR3 DNA: TGTGCCAGCAGCCCGGGACTGGAAGAGGGGACTGAAGCTTTCTTT.

This clonotype was recorded many times. This chain links TRBV7-3 with TRBJ2-5; 11 nucleotides line up with TRBD2. CDR3 length: 15 amino acids. V trimming: 4 bases; J trimming: 4 bases; junction bases outside the gene matches: 5. CDR1 SGHTA and CDR2 FQGTGA come from the germline V gene. DNA of the CDR3: TGTGCCAGCAGCTATAGCGGGGGGGCCCTAGAGACCCAGTACTTC. Protein sequence: CASSYSGGALETQYF.

The table lists this clonotype with many counts. The gene calls are TRBV12-3 or TRBV12-4 and TRBJ2-2, with D possibly TRBD2 on 7 matching bases. CDR3 length: 15 amino acids. The V and J ends lost 7 bases and 6 bases respectively, with 18 bases between them. This CDR3 reads CASTFGGGQAGELFF. CDR3 DNA: TGTGCCAGCACCTTCGGCGGGGGCCAGGCCGGGGAGCTGTTTTTT.

Of note for this clonotype: Since a much larger clone is just one base distant, this may be a read error. DNA for the CDR3: TGTGCCGGACGCCGTTCGGGGAGCTCCTACAATGAGCAGTTCTTC. Translation gives CAGRRSGSSYNEQFF. This chain connects TRBV11-2 to TRBJ2-1; D is perhaps TRBD2 (5 bases). Trimming took 11 bases from V and 0 from J, leaving 17 bases between them. The germline CDR1 and CDR2 sequences are SGHAT and FQNNGV. The length of the CDR3 is 15 residues.

The rearrangement links TRBV29-1 to TRBJ1-1, with D unresolved. The CDR3 length is 15 residues. Trimming cost V 2 bases and J 0 bases, with 13 bases left between them. The V gene's germline CDR1 is SQVTM and CDR2 ANQGSEA. CDR3 sequence reads: CSVELATSLNTEAFF. CDR3 DNA: TGCAGCGTTGAACTGGCCACCTCCCTGAACACTGAAGCTTTCTTT.

A few counts support this clonotype. The chain employs TRBV20-1 and TRBJ2-7, with 12 bases fitting TRBD2. The germline CDR1 and CDR2 sequences are DFQATT and SNEGSKA (reference sequence). V shed 6 bases and J 4 bases; nucleotides not matched to a gene: 7. This CDR3 region has 14 residues. CDR3 in amino acids: CSATRTSGAYEQYF. In DNA, the CDR3 is TGCAGTGCAACCAGGACTAGCGGGGCATACGAGCAGTACTTC.

The table lists this clonotype with many counts. This chain's CDR3 is CASSQKGEQYF. The CDR3 DNA follows: TGTGCCAGCAGTCAGAAGGGCGAGCAGTACTTC. The chain uses TRBV6-1 and TRBJ2-7, with D uncertain. The CDR3 runs to 11 residues. V was trimmed by 5 bases and J by 6 bases, leaving 8 bases between them. Germline CDR1 and CDR2: MNHNS and SASEGT.

This clonotype was recorded many times. The gene calls are TRBV30 and TRBJ1-4, with TRBD1 identical over 8 bases. The CDR3 extends over 16 amino acids. The V and J ends lost 5 bases and 4 bases, in that order; junction bases with no gene match: 12. Germline V gene sequence: CDR1 GTSNPN, CDR2 SVGIG (reference sequence). Here the CDR3 reads CAWAVPGQGYNEKLFF. As DNA, the CDR3 is TGTGCCTGGGCGGTTCCAGGACAGGGATATAATGAAAAACTGTTTTTT.

This clonotype was detected ten times or more. V gene TRBV3-1 combines with J gene TRBJ2-5; tentatively, D is TRBD2 (7 bases). Deletions cut 4 bases from V and 5 bases from J, with 20 bases between. This CDR3 is built from 16 residues. The V gene's germline CDR1 is LGHDT and CDR2 YNNKEL (reference sequence). The CDR3 DNA reads TGTGCCAGCAGCCGGCGATCGGGGGGCGGAAAGGAGACCCAGTACTTC. Its translation is CASSRRSGGGKETQYF.

This clonotype appeared many times. The V gene is TRBV6-1, the J gene TRBJ1-5; TRBD1 might be the D (5 bases). Germline V gene data show CDR1 as MNHNS and CDR2 as SASEGT. Between the trimmed V and J ends, which lost 7 bases and 6 bases, there was a span of 19 bases. The CDR3 runs to 15 residues. DNA for the CDR3: TGTGCCAGCACCACGGCTCGGGGAGGGGTTCAGCCCCAGCATTTT. It yields the protein CASTTARGGVQPQHF.

The genes are TRBV9 and TRBJ2-1; a weak D match, TRBD2 (6 bases). The CDR3 has 15 residues. Per the germline V gene, CDR1 is SGDLS and CDR2 is YYNGEE. Between the trimmed V and J ends, which lost 3 bases and 0 bases, there was a span of 10 bases. CDR3 amino acids: CASSAIADSYNEQFF. The CDR3 bases are TGTGCCAGCAGCGCAATAGCGGACTCCTACAATGAGCAGTTCTTC. The whole variable domain, remainder taken from reference TRBV9 and TRBJ2-1, is DSGVTQTPKHLITATGQRVTLRCSPRSGDLSVYWYQQSLDQGLQFLIQYYNGEERAKGNILERFSAQQFPDLHSELNLSSLELGDSALYFCASSAIADSYNEQFFGPGTRLTVL.

This clonotype was picked up many times. The chain recombines TRBV6-5 with TRBJ1-6; 8 bases match TRBD1. Germline values: CDR1 MNHEY, CDR2 SVGAGI. V lost 0 bases and J lost 3; bases outside the gene matches: 10. CDR3 size: 19 residues. Here the CDR3 DNA reads TGTGCCAGCAGTTACTCGGGGACAGGCCATTCTCTCTATAATTCACCCCTCCACTTT. Residues: CASSYSGTGHSLYNSPLHF.

This clonotype has a count of ten or more. V and J are TRBV7-2 and TRBJ2-1, with 11 bases fitting TRBD2. The germline gives CDR1 SGHTA, CDR2 FQGNSA. This CDR3 contains 15 residues. V lost 5 bases to trimming and J lost 7 bases; unmatched junction nucleotides: 7. The CDR3 coding sequence is TGTGCCAGCAGCCGCCAGGGACTAGCGGTAAATGAGCAGTTCTTC. Protein product: CASSRQGLAVNEQFF. Filled out from reference TRBV7-2 and TRBJ2-1, the complete variable domain reads GAGVSQSPSNKVTEKGKDVELRCDPISGHTALYWYRQSLGQGLEFLIYFQGNSAPDKSGLPSDRFSAERTGGSVSTLTIQRTQQEDSAVYLCASSRQGLAVNEQFFGPGTRLTVL.

This clonotype was seen at least ten times. The genes are TRBV19 and TRBJ1-3, with 7 bases that match TRBD1. Germline trimming cut 5 bases from V and 1 base from J; bases unmatched to any gene: 11. Germline CDR1 is LNHDA and CDR2 is SQIVND (reference sequence). The CDR3 has 17 residues. CDR3 nucleotides: TGTGCCAGTAGTCGGATTCGGGACAGTAATTCTGGAAACACCATATATTTT. It specifies CASSRIRDSNSGNTIYF.

This clonotype was counted between two and nine times. Given a much more abundant clone one base away, this may be a read error. The chain links TRBV27 to TRBJ1-4, with 7 positions matching TRBD1. The CDR3 totals 18 residues. V was pared by 11 bases and J by 8 bases, with 26 bases of the junction left unmatched. Germline V gene data show CDR1 as MNHEY and CDR2 as SMNVEV (reference sequence). This CDR3 is CAGTTHNSQGKVSEKLFF. The CDR3 nucleotides are TGTGCCGGCACGACCCACAACTCACAGGGGAAGGTATCCGAAAAACTGTTTTTT.

Many counts were recorded for this clonotype. This chain's CDR3 is CASSQERAGVSEQYF. The CDR3, as DNA: TGTGCCAGCAGCCAAGAGCGGGCAGGGGTGAGCGAGCAGTACTTC. The chain recombines TRBV4-2 with TRBJ2-7, with D possibly TRBD1 on 6 matching bases. V lost 0 bases, J lost 6 bases, and 15 bases lay in between. This CDR3 has 15 residues. The germline CDR1 and CDR2 sequences are LGHNA and YNFKEQ.

The chain has TRBV6-4 and TRBJ2-3, with D perhaps matching TRBD2 (5 bases). The germline V gene encodes CDR1 MRHNA and CDR2 SNTAGT. The length of the CDR3 is 13 residues. The V end was cut by 5 bases, the J end by 3 bases, with 9 bases between. The CDR3 protein is CASSLDWTDTQYF. In DNA, the CDR3 is TGTGCCAGCAGTTTGGACTGGACAGATACGCAGTATTTT.

This clonotype showed up many times. J is TRBJ2-1 and V is TRBV19; TRBD2 is a possible D gene (5 bases). Per germline, CDR1 LNHDA and CDR2 SQIVND (reference sequence). The CDR3 sequence is 16 residues long. V was pared by 3 bases and J by 0 bases, with 12 bases between. The CDR3 loop is CASSISSGSSYNEQFF. CDR3 nucleotide sequence: TGTGCCAGTAGTATCTCCAGCGGAAGCTCCTACAATGAGCAGTTCTTC.

This clonotype was seen at least ten times. The chain uses TRBV11-2 and TRBJ2-3; D is uncertain. V lost 2 bases and J lost 2, with 8 bases in between. The germline gives CDR1 SGHAT, CDR2 FQNNGV. The CDR3 totals 14 residues. The CDR3, as DNA: TGTGCCAGCAGCTTAATCGGATCCACAGATACGCAGTATTTT. It codes for CASSLIGSTDTQYF.

This clonotype has a count of ten or more. The chain links TRBV27 to TRBJ2-3; unclear D gene. Germline CDR1 is MNHEY and CDR2 is SMNVEV (reference sequence). With 6 bases removed from V and 0 bases from J, the gap between germline ends came to 7 bases. CDR3 length: 13 amino acids. The CDR3 here is CASSQDSTDTQYF. CDR3 coding DNA: TGTGCCAGCAGCCAAGACAGCACAGATACGCAGTATTTT.